A selection of T cell receptor beta chains follows, all from one sample in a study of graft-versus-host responses after intestinal transplantation. TCRdb's table, derived via immunoSEQ multiplex PCR, lists solely in-frame clones and lacks some. Of approximately 60,000 clones detected, about nine tenths appear once; the ten largest clones hold more than 1.5%. This sample comprised ileum tissue, obtained roughly 54 weeks after transplant. Every receptor here comes from a human patient who received an intestinal transplant, so some T cells may come from the graft donor. The CDR3 runs from the conserved cysteine through the conserved F or W. The D gene is left open where the match is weak. Where a row states a size, it is once, few, many or the class of an expanded clone; other rows omit it.

TRBV6-1,TRBJ1-6,NA,15,NA,CAYPHRKGQDSPLHF,TGTGCCTACCCTCATCGAAAGGGGCAGGATTCACCCCTCCACTTT
TRBV2,TRBJ2-2,NA,15,NA,CASSQGGGMSGELFF,TGTGCCAGCAGCCAAGGAGGGGGAATGTCCGGGGAGCTGTTTTTT
TRBV5-1,TRBJ2-3,NA,13,NA,CASSLTSWDTQYF,TGCGCCAGCAGCTTGACTAGTTGGGATACGCAGTATTTT
TRBV2,TRBJ1-4,NA,15,NA,CASSENALLNEKLFF,TGTGCCAGCAGTGAAAATGCCCTGTTAAATGAAAAACTGTTTTTT
TRBV4-1,TRBJ2-7,once,19,NA,CASSQIFEGSSPNPYEQYF,TGCGCCAGCAGCCAAATTTTTGAGGGGAGCAGTCCGAATCCCTACGAGCAGTACTTC
TRBV11-2,TRBJ2-3,NA,14,TRBD2,CASSVAGETDTQYF,TGTGCCAGCAGCGTAGCGGGTGAAACAGATACGCAGTATTTT
TRBV6-6,TRBJ2-7,NA,15,TRBD1,CASSRDRPSSYEQYF,TGTGCCAGCAGTAGGGACAGGCCGAGCTCCTACGAGCAGTACTTC
TRBV18,TRBJ2-2,NA,13,NA,CASSPVNTGELFF,TGTGCCAGCTCACCAGTAAACACCGGGGAGCTGTTTTTT
TRBV7-9,TRBJ2-7,once,13,NA,CASSVPGRDKQYF,TGTGCCAGCAGCGTCCCGGGGCGGGACAAGCAGTACTTC
TRBV19,TRBJ2-7,once,11,NA,CASSFADEQYF,TGTGCCAGTAGTTTTGCGGACGAGCAGTACTTC
TRBV6-5,TRBJ2-7,NA,13,NA,CASSYVGEDEQYF,TGTGCCAGCAGTTACGTAGGGGAGGACGAGCAGTACTTC
TRBV5-6,TRBJ1-2,NA,15,NA,CASSHPQGVGYGYTF,TGTGCCAGCAGCCACCCACAAGGGGTGGGCTATGGCTACACCTTC
TRBV6-5,TRBJ2-5,NA,16,NA,CASSSVEGRYGETQYF,TGTGCCAGCAGTTCCGTGGAGGGGCGGTATGGGGAGACCCAGTACTTC
TRBV5-1,TRBJ2-7,NA,13,TRBD1,CASRGDRDYEQYF,TGCGCCAGCAGGGGGGACAGGGACTACGAGCAGTACTTC
TRBV5-4,TRBJ1-1,NA,14,NA,CASSLAGAYTEAFF,TGTGCCAGCAGCTTGGCGGGGGCTTACACTGAAGCTTTCTTT
TRBV28,TRBJ1-5,NA,15,NA,CASRLTGGFNQPQHF,TGTGCCAGCAGGCTGACAGGAGGCTTCAATCAGCCCCAGCATTTT
TRBV2,TRBJ2-4,NA,14,TRBD1,CASGADRMGNIQYF,TGTGCCAGCGGGGCGGACAGGATGGGAAACATTCAGTACTTC
TRBV6-1,TRBJ2-7,once,12,NA,CASKDSPYEQYF,TGTGCCAGCAAGGACAGTCCCTACGAGCAGTACTTC
TRBV5-6,TRBJ1-2,NA,14,NA,CASSLTITSYGYTF,TGTGCCAGCAGCTTGACAATCACGAGCTATGGCTACACCTTC
TRBV5-1,TRBJ2-7,NA,15,TRBD1,CASSGGGTGGYEQYF,TGCGCCAGCAGCGGGGGTGGGACAGGCGGTTACGAGCAGTACTTC
TRBV29-1,TRBJ2-5,NA,12,NA,CSVAGRAETQYF,TGCAGCGTGGCTGGCAGGGCAGAGACCCAGTACTTC
TRBV6-1,TRBJ2-1,NA,15,NA,CASRANQGWDNEQFF,TGTGCCAGCAGAGCAAACCAGGGATGGGACAATGAGCAGTTCTTC
TRBV5-3,TRBJ1-1,NA,16,NA,CARSLVVGPMNTEAFF,TGTGCCAGAAGCTTGGTTGTTGGGCCAATGAACACTGAAGCTTTCTTT
TRBV9,TRBJ2-3,NA,13,NA,CASSATGPDTQYF,TGTGCCAGCAGCGCGACAGGCCCAGATACGCAGTATTTT
TRBV6-1,TRBJ1-5,NA,16,NA,CASSEGRVGSNQPQHF,TGTGCCAGCAGTGAAGGGAGGGTCGGTTCCAATCAGCCCCAGCATTTT
TRBV7-3,TRBJ2-7,NA,14,NA,CASSFGPPPYEQYF,TGTGCCAGCAGCTTCGGGCCACCACCCTACGAGCAGTACTTC
TRBV6-1,TRBJ2-5,NA,13,NA,CASGRWVQETQYF,TGTGCCAGCGGTAGGTGGGTTCAAGAGACCCAGTACTTC
TRBV10-1,TRBJ2-7,NA,16,NA,CASPRGRGGARYEQYF,TGCGCCAGTCCGAGAGGAAGGGGCGGGGCTCGTTACGAGCAGTACTTC
TRBV29-1,TRBJ1-2,NA,13,NA,CSVVLGEYYGYTF,TGCAGCGTTGTTCTGGGGGAGTACTATGGCTACACCTTC
TRBV9,TRBJ2-7,NA,12,TRBD1,CVSSGQGYEQYF,TGTGTCAGCAGCGGACAGGGTTACGAACAGTACTTC
TRBV2,TRBJ2-2,NA,16,TRBD1,CASSRSGGSNTGELFF,TGTGCCAGCTCCCGTTCAGGGGGCTCGAACACCGGGGAGCTGTTTTTT
TRBV2,TRBJ2-1,NA,15,NA,CASSEGGEPYNEQFF,TGTGCCAGCAGTGAAGGGGGTGAACCCTACAATGAGCAGTTCTTC
TRBV23-1,TRBJ2-6,NA,17,NA,CASSQFSRDSGANVLTF,TGCGCCAGCAGTCAGTTCTCCCGGGACTCTGGGGCCAACGTCCTGACTTTC
TRBV9,TRBJ1-2,NA,18,TRBD1,CASSPTGGWGQGAHGYTF,TGTGCCAGCAGCCCCACCGGAGGGTGGGGACAGGGGGCTCACGGCTACACCTTC
TRBV28,TRBJ1-1,once,13,TRBD1,CASSIQGEVEAFF,TGTGCCAGCAGTATACAGGGGGAGGTTGAAGCTTTCTTT
TRBV28,TRBJ2-7,NA,16,TRBD2,CASSLESSGSSYEQYF,TGTGCCAGCAGTTTGGAATCTAGCGGGTCCTCTTACGAGCAGTACTTC
TRBV28,TRBJ2-7,NA,14,NA,CASSPPSIGYEQYF,TGTGCCAGCAGCCCCCCCTCGATTGGCTACGAGCAGTACTTC
TRBV9,TRBJ2-2,NA,16,TRBD2,CASSVGLAGDTGELFF,TGTGCCAGCAGCGTGGGACTAGCGGGGGACACCGGGGAGCTGTTTTTT
TRBV5-8,TRBJ2-6,NA,15,NA,CASSLEGSGANVLTF,TGTGCCAGCAGCTTGGAAGGTTCTGGGGCCAACGTCCTGACTTTC
TRBV7-9,TRBJ1-1,once,14,NA,CASSSSGGITEAFF,TGTGCCAGCAGCTCTTCGGGGGGCATCACTGAAGCTTTCTTT
TRBV4-2,TRBJ2-5,NA,16,TRBD2,CASSQDPTSGQETQYF,TGTGCCAGCAGCCAAGACCCAACTAGCGGTCAAGAGACCCAGTACTTC
TRBV6-4,TRBJ2-6,NA,13,NA,CASRPTGANVLTF,TGTGCCAGCAGGCCGACAGGGGCCAACGTCCTGACTTTC